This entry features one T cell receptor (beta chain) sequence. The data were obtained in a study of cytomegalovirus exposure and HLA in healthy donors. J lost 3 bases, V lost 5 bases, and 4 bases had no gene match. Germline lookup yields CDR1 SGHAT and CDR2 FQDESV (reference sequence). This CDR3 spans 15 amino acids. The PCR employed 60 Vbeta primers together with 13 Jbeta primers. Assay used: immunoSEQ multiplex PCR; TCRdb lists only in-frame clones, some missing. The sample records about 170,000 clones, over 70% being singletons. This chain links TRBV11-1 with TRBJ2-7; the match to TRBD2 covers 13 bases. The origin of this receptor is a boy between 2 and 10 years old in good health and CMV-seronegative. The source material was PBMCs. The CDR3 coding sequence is TGTGCCAGCAGCACCTGGACTAGCGGGAGCTACGAGCAGTACTTC. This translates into CASSTWTSGSYEQYF. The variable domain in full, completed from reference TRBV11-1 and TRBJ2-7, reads EAEVAQSPRYKITEKSQAVAFWCDPISGHATLYWYRQILGQGPELLVQFQDESVVDDSQLPKDRFSAERLKGVDSTLKIQPAELGDSAMYLCASSTWTSGSYEQYFGPGTRLTVT.